These T cell receptor beta chains were read from a single sample in a study of cytomegalovirus exposure and HLA in healthy donors. The table came from immunoSEQ multiplex PCR; TCRdb's copy has only in-frame clones and leaves some out. The sample includes about 160,000 clones, 85% of them seen just once. Sequences were obtained from PBMCs. These receptors all come from a boy between 2 and 15 years old in good health and CMV-seronegative. Each CDR3 is given with its conserved first and last residue. The order of the fields is clone size, J gene, V gene, D gene, CDR3 protein, CDR3 DNA. A D gene is named only where the DNA matches it firmly. Size is omitted from some rows. Given values are once, few, many or a class for expanded clones.

abundance: -
j_gene: TRBJ2-1
v_gene: TRBV5-6
d_gene: -
CDR3aa: CASSRSRNEQFF
CDR3nt: TGTGCCAGCAGCCGCTCTCGGAATGAGCAGTTCTTC

abundance: -
j_gene: TRBJ2-3
v_gene: TRBV29-1
d_gene: -
CDR3aa: CSVEDGGSGSDTQYF
CDR3nt: TGCAGCGTTGAAGATGGTGGTAGTGGTTCAGATACGCAGTATTTT

abundance: few
j_gene: TRBJ1-2
v_gene: TRBV9
d_gene: -
CDR3aa: CASSVDPLRDYGYTF
CDR3nt: TGTGCCAGCAGCGTAGATCCTTTGCGGGATTATGGCTACACCTTC

abundance: -
j_gene: TRBJ2-5
v_gene: TRBV28
d_gene: -
CDR3aa: CASSEGRQETQYF
CDR3nt: TGTGCCAGCTCCGAGGGAAGACAAGAGACCCAGTACTTC

abundance: few
j_gene: TRBJ2-3
v_gene: TRBV4-1
d_gene: TRBD2
CDR3aa: CASSLLGARESRDTQYF
CDR3nt: TGCGCCAGCAGCCTCCTAGGGGCGCGGGAGAGTCGGGATACGCAGTATTTT

abundance: -
j_gene: TRBJ1-1
v_gene: TRBV4-1
d_gene: TRBD1
CDR3aa: CASSRSRGAGTEAFF
CDR3nt: TGCGCCAGCAGCCGCTCCAGGGGGGCTGGCACTGAAGCTTTCTTT

abundance: -
j_gene: TRBJ1-3
v_gene: TRBV6-6
d_gene: -
CDR3aa: CASSYSQDSSGNTIYF
CDR3nt: TGTGCCAGCAGTTACTCGCAGGACTCCTCTGGAAACACCATATATTTT

abundance: -
j_gene: TRBJ2-1
v_gene: TRBV14
d_gene: -
CDR3aa: CASSRGVVRLWDEQFF
CDR3nt: TGTGCCAGCAGCCGAGGAGTAGTAAGGCTTTGGGATGAGCAGTTCTTC

abundance: -
j_gene: TRBJ1-5
v_gene: TRBV19
d_gene: TRBD1
CDR3aa: CASSTGQGGKGFDQPQHF
CDR3nt: TGTGCCAGTAGTACTGGACAGGGGGGTAAAGGATTCGATCAGCCCCAGCATTTT

abundance: -
j_gene: TRBJ1-5
v_gene: TRBV28
d_gene: TRBD1
CDR3aa: CASSLGTGETQPQHF
CDR3nt: TGTGCCAGCAGCCTCGGGACAGGGGAAACTCAGCCCCAGCATTTT

abundance: -
j_gene: TRBJ1-6
v_gene: TRBV28
d_gene: TRBD1
CDR3aa: CASSPTTGGSNSPLHF
CDR3nt: TGTGCCAGCAGTCCCACGACAGGGGGCTCTAATTCACCCCTCCACTTT

abundance: -
j_gene: TRBJ1-1
v_gene: TRBV28
d_gene: TRBD1
CDR3aa: CASSPSRGQGMNTEAFF
CDR3nt: TGTGCCAGCAGTCCCAGCAGGGGGCAAGGAATGAACACTGAAGCTTTCTTT

abundance: -
j_gene: TRBJ2-2
v_gene: TRBV27
d_gene: -
CDR3aa: CASSLGTGNLRFTGELFF
CDR3nt: TGTGCCAGCAGTTTAGGTACAGGAAACCTCCGTTTCACCGGGGAGCTGTTTTTT

abundance: few
j_gene: TRBJ1-1
v_gene: TRBV5-4
d_gene: -
CDR3aa: CASSGGRENTEAFF
CDR3nt: TGTGCCAGCAGCGGTGGACGGGAGAACACTGAAGCTTTCTTT

abundance: -
j_gene: TRBJ2-4
v_gene: TRBV6-1
d_gene: TRBD2
CDR3aa: CASSEGLAGGNIQYF
CDR3nt: TGTGCCAGCAGTGAGGGACTAGCGGGAGGAAACATTCAGTACTTC

abundance: few
j_gene: TRBJ2-1
v_gene: TRBV6-4
d_gene: TRBD1
CDR3aa: CASSGGQENNEQFF
CDR3nt: TGTGCCAGCAGTGGTGGACAGGAGAACAATGAGCAGTTCTTC

abundance: -
j_gene: TRBJ2-5
v_gene: TRBV27
d_gene: TRBD1
CDR3aa: CATGGQGGPVETQYF
CDR3nt: TGTGCCACCGGGGGACAGGGCGGCCCCGTGGAGACCCAGTACTTC

abundance: -
j_gene: TRBJ2-3
v_gene: TRBV6-1
d_gene: -
CDR3aa: CASSEIDAGFGTDTQYF
CDR3nt: TGTGCCAGCAGTGAAATTGATGCGGGGTTCGGGACAGATACGCAGTATTTT

abundance: few
j_gene: TRBJ1-5
v_gene: TRBV27
d_gene: -
CDR3aa: CASSPGVSRQPQHF
CDR3nt: TGTGCCAGCAGTCCCGGGGTTTCTCGTCAGCCCCAGCATTTT

abundance: -
j_gene: TRBJ2-1
v_gene: TRBV6-1
d_gene: -
CDR3aa: CASSEASGVPYNEQFF
CDR3nt: TGTGCCAGCAGTGAAGCTTCAGGGGTACCCTACAATGAGCAGTTCTTC

abundance: -
j_gene: TRBJ2-2
v_gene: TRBV29-1
d_gene: -
CDR3aa: CSAWGDENTGELFF
CDR3nt: TGCAGCGCTTGGGGGGACGAGAACACCGGGGAGCTGTTTTTT

abundance: -
j_gene: TRBJ2-7
v_gene: TRBV10-3
d_gene: -
CDR3aa: CAISGILSEGREQYF
CDR3nt: TGTGCCATCAGTGGTATTTTAAGCGAAGGTCGCGAGCAGTACTTC

abundance: -
j_gene: TRBJ1-1
v_gene: TRBV28
d_gene: TRBD1
CDR3aa: CASSLLPQTGVGEAFF
CDR3nt: TGTGCCAGCAGTTTATTACCGCAAACAGGGGTTGGGGAAGCTTTCTTT

abundance: few
j_gene: TRBJ1-1
v_gene: TRBV27
d_gene: -
CDR3aa: CASGWEGVDTEAFF
CDR3nt: TGTGCCAGCGGATGGGAGGGGGTGGACACTGAAGCTTTCTTT

abundance: once
j_gene: TRBJ2-1
v_gene: TRBV7-3
d_gene: -
CDR3aa: CASSLTGDYYNEQFF
CDR3nt: TGTGCCAGCAGCTTAACTGGTGACTACTACAATGAGCAGTTCTTC

abundance: -
j_gene: TRBJ2-5
v_gene: TRBV10-1
d_gene: -
CDR3aa: CASSGLAQETQYF
CDR3nt: TGCGCCAGCAGTGGGCTCGCACAAGAGACCCAGTACTTC

abundance: -
j_gene: TRBJ2-1
v_gene: TRBV10-1
d_gene: TRBD1
CDR3aa: CASSESQSGTGLRDEQFF
CDR3nt: TGCGCCAGCAGTGAGTCCCAGAGCGGGACAGGGCTTCGTGATGAGCAGTTCTTC

abundance: -
j_gene: TRBJ1-3
v_gene: TRBV7-8
d_gene: -
CDR3aa: CASSLTAGSGNTIYF
CDR3nt: TGTGCCAGCAGCTTAACAGCTGGCTCTGGAAACACCATATATTTT

abundance: -
j_gene: TRBJ2-5
v_gene: TRBV5-8
d_gene: -
CDR3aa: CASSGYRRQETQYF
CDR3nt: TGTGCCAGCAGCGGATATCGGAGGCAAGAGACCCAGTACTTC

abundance: -
j_gene: TRBJ2-7
v_gene: TRBV9
d_gene: -
CDR3aa: CASSVDLARSYEQYF
CDR3nt: TGTGCCAGCAGCGTAGATCTAGCGCGCTCCTACGAGCAGTACTTC

abundance: -
j_gene: TRBJ1-1
v_gene: TRBV7-9
d_gene: -
CDR3aa: CASSSTGRDTEAFF
CDR3nt: TGTGCCAGCAGCTCGACGGGAAGGGACACTGAAGCTTTCTTT

abundance: -
j_gene: TRBJ2-7
v_gene: TRBV7-2
d_gene: -
CDR3aa: CASSLAYRNYEQYF
CDR3nt: TGTGCCAGCAGCTTAGCGTACAGGAACTACGAGCAGTACTTC

abundance: -
j_gene: TRBJ1-5
v_gene: TRBV19
d_gene: -
CDR3aa: CASSIWQGRGNQPQHF
CDR3nt: TGTGCCAGTAGTATCTGGCAGGGGAGAGGCAATCAGCCCCAGCATTTT

abundance: -
j_gene: TRBJ2-5
v_gene: TRBV12-2
d_gene: -
CDR3aa: CASRLGQRLAGDLTEQYF
CDR3nt: TGTGCAAGTCGCTTAGGGCAGCGATTAGCGGGAGATTTAACTGAGCAGTACTTC

abundance: few
j_gene: TRBJ1-4
v_gene: TRBV28
d_gene: TRBD1
CDR3aa: CASSPPTGESNEKLFF
CDR3nt: TGTGCCAGCAGTCCCCCGACAGGGGAATCTAATGAAAAACTGTTTTTT

abundance: -
j_gene: TRBJ2-1
v_gene: TRBV10-2
d_gene: TRBD2
CDR3aa: CASRAPCCGGAEFEQFF
CDR3nt: TGCGCCAGCAGGGCCCCTTGTTGCGGGGGGGCCGAGTTTGAGCAGTTCTTC

abundance: -
j_gene: TRBJ1-1
v_gene: TRBV11-1
d_gene: TRBD1
CDR3aa: CASSVQGRPEAFF
CDR3nt: TGTGCCAGCAGCGTACAGGGGAGGCCTGAAGCTTTCTTT

abundance: few
j_gene: TRBJ1-6
v_gene: TRBV27
d_gene: -
CDR3aa: CASKDRKSSYNSPLHF
CDR3nt: TGTGCCAGCAAGGACAGAAAGAGCTCCTATAATTCACCCCTCCACTTT

abundance: -
j_gene: TRBJ2-1
v_gene: TRBV19
d_gene: TRBD2
CDR3aa: CASSIAERGGEQFF
CDR3nt: TGTGCCAGTAGTATAGCTGAGCGGGGGGGTGAGCAGTTCTTC

abundance: once
j_gene: TRBJ2-1
v_gene: TRBV9
d_gene: -
CDR3aa: CASSVASHEQFF
CDR3nt: TGTGCCAGCAGCGTAGCTAGCCATGAGCAGTTCTTC

abundance: once
j_gene: TRBJ1-1
v_gene: TRBV5-1
d_gene: TRBD1
CDR3aa: CASSSSQGQNTEAFF
CDR3nt: TGCGCCAGCAGCTCGTCACAGGGGCAGAACACTGAAGCTTTCTTT

abundance: -
j_gene: TRBJ1-4
v_gene: TRBV10-2
d_gene: TRBD1
CDR3aa: CASSEPRDRGELFF
CDR3nt: TGCGCCAGCAGTGAACCACGGGACAGGGGGGAACTGTTTTTT

abundance: -
j_gene: TRBJ1-2
v_gene: TRBV29-1
d_gene: TRBD1
CDR3aa: CSVSRTGSDYTF
CDR3nt: TGCAGCGTCTCTCGGACAGGGTCGGACTACACCTTC

abundance: -
j_gene: TRBJ2-5
v_gene: TRBV5-1
d_gene: TRBD1
CDR3aa: CASSLTGGNQETQYF
CDR3nt: TGCGCCAGCAGCTTGACAGGGGGGAACCAAGAGACCCAGTACTTC

abundance: once
j_gene: TRBJ2-4
v_gene: TRBV19
d_gene: -
CDR3aa: CASSQSLSGGNIQYF
CDR3nt: TGTGCCAGTAGCCAAAGCCTGTCAGGGGGGAACATTCAGTACTTC

abundance: -
j_gene: TRBJ2-1
v_gene: TRBV28
d_gene: -
CDR3aa: CASRDRPYNEQFF
CDR3nt: TGTGCCAGCAGGGACAGACCCTACAATGAGCAGTTCTTC

abundance: -
j_gene: TRBJ1-5
v_gene: TRBV6-5
d_gene: TRBD1
CDR3aa: CASSLTGTRGQPQHF
CDR3nt: TGTGCCAGCAGCTTGACAGGGACACGGGGCCAGCCCCAGCATTTT

abundance: few
j_gene: TRBJ1-1
v_gene: TRBV11-2
d_gene: TRBD1
CDR3aa: CASSSLTGTGTEAFF
CDR3nt: TGTGCCAGCAGCTCCCTGACAGGGACCGGCACTGAAGCTTTCTTT

abundance: -
j_gene: TRBJ2-5
v_gene: TRBV7-2
d_gene: -
CDR3aa: CASSLGGGRETQYF
CDR3nt: TGTGCCAGCAGCTTAGGTGGGGGCCGGGAGACCCAGTACTTC

abundance: -
j_gene: TRBJ2-7
v_gene: TRBV5-1
d_gene: -
CDR3aa: CASSSRRGAVYEQYF
CDR3nt: TGCGCCAGCAGCTCTAGACGGGGTGCGGTCTACGAGCAGTACTTC

abundance: -
j_gene: TRBJ1-1
v_gene: TRBV2
d_gene: -
CDR3aa: CASSATANTEAFF
CDR3nt: TGTGCCAGCAGTGCCACAGCGAACACTGAAGCTTTCTTT

abundance: -
j_gene: TRBJ1-1
v_gene: TRBV9
d_gene: TRBD1
CDR3aa: CASSVPPQGPPNTEAFF
CDR3nt: TGTGCCAGCAGCGTACCCCCACAGGGGCCCCCGAACACTGAAGCTTTCTTT

abundance: -
j_gene: TRBJ2-1
v_gene: TRBV7-8
d_gene: TRBD2
CDR3aa: CASSLKTSGKTEQFF
CDR3nt: TGTGCCAGCAGCTTAAAGACTAGCGGGAAAACTGAGCAGTTCTTC

abundance: -
j_gene: TRBJ2-3
v_gene: TRBV18
d_gene: -
CDR3aa: CASSPIEVPDTQYF
CDR3nt: TGTGCCAGCTCACCTATAGAGGTCCCAGATACGCAGTATTTT

abundance: -
j_gene: TRBJ2-1
v_gene: TRBV25-1
d_gene: TRBD1
CDR3aa: CASSGRTGASNEQFF
CDR3nt: TGTGCCAGCAGTGGTCGGACAGGGGCTTCCAATGAGCAGTTCTTC